The entry below gives a single T cell receptor (beta chain) sequence along with its context. These data belong to a study of blood T cell repertoires in COVID-19. The wider study: There were acute and convalescent COVID-19 samples, and they came from the United States, Italy and Spain. The cDNA or gDNA used as material had been derived from T cells, B-cell-depleted T cells, or PBMCs.

Per the authors' pipeline: By means of reference gene primer amplification, nucleated cell counts were estimated. Sequencing used immunoSEQ multiplex PCR; TCRdb keeps in-frame clones, though not all of them. V, J and clone size are taken as reported in that table, and D and trimming were inferred from the DNA itself. In the table there are 50,000 to 65,000 clones, roughly 71% of which are singletons. The ends lost 3 bases at V and 3 bases at J; junction bases unmatched: 2. CDR1 is SGHTA and CDR2 is FQGNSA in the germline V gene. This CDR3 has 15 amino acids. The V and J genes are TRBV7-2 and TRBJ2-3; 11 nucleotides match TRBD2. Sequencing used peripheral blood. The receptor comes from a woman aged 50 to 60 with active or convalescent COVID-19. The CDR3 spells CASSLGLAATDTQYF. CDR3 nucleotides: TGTGCCAGCAGCTTGGGACTAGCGGCTACAGATACGCAGTATTTT.